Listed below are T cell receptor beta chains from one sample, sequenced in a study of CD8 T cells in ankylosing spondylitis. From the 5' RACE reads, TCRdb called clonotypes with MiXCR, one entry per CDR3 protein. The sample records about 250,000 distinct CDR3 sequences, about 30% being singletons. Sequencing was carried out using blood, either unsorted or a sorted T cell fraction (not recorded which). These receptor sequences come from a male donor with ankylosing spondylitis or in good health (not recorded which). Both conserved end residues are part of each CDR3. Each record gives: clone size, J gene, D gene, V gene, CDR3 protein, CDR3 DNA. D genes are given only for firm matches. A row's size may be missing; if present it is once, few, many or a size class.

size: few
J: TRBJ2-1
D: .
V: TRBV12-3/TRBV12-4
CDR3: CASWGVSYNEQFF
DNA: TGTGCCAGCTGGGGGGTCTCCTACAATGAGCAGTTCTTC

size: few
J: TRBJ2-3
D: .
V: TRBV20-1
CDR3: CSARLWDMISTDTQYF
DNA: TGCAGTGCTAGACTCTGGGACATGATTAGCACAGATACGCAGTATTTT

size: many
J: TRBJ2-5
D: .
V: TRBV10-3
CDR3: CAIGPAEQETQYF
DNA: TGTGCCATCGGACCAGCGGAACAAGAGACCCAGTACTTC

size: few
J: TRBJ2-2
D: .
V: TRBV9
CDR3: CASSVGGSGELFF
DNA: TGTGCCAGCAGCGTAGGCGGTTCCGGGGAGCTGTTTTTT

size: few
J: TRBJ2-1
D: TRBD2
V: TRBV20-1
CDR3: CSASVGTSGVNEQFF
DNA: TGCAGTGCTAGTGTGGGTACTAGCGGGGTCAATGAGCAGTTCTTC

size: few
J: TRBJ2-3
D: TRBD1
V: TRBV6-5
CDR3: CASSYTGALDTQYF
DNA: TGTGCCAGCAGTTACACAGGGGCCTTAGATACGCAGTATTTT

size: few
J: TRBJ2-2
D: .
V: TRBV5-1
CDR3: CASTRWGTGELFF
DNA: TGCGCCAGCACTCGATGGGGGACCGGGGAGCTGTTTTTT

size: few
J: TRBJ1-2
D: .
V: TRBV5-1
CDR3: CASSLVVSNYGYTF
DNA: TGCGCCAGCAGCTTGGTCGTATCTAACTATGGCTACACCTTC

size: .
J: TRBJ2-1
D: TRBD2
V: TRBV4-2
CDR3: CASSQRPGTSTGQFF
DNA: TGTGCCAGCAGCCAACGTCCCGGGACTAGCACGGGGCAGTTCTTC

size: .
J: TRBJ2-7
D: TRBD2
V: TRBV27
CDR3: CASSSGGLIYEQYF
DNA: TGTGCCAGCAGTTCGGGAGGGCTAATCTACGAGCAGTACTTC

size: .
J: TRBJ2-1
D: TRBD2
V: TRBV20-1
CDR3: CSARWASGGYNEQFF
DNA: TGCAGTGCTAGATGGGCTAGCGGGGGATACAATGAGCAGTTCTTC

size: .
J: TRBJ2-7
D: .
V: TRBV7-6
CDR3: CASSPQSGTSPYEQYF
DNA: TGTGCCAGCAGCCCACAATCTGGGACTTCTCCTTACGAGCAGTACTTC

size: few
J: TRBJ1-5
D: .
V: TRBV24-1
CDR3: CANRQPVGNQPQHF
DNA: TGTGCCAACCGACAGCCGGTTGGCAATCAGCCCCAGCATTTT

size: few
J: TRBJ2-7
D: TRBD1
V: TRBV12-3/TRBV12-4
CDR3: CASTLTGTEDEQYF
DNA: TGTGCCAGCACCCTGACAGGGACGGAAGACGAGCAGTACTTC

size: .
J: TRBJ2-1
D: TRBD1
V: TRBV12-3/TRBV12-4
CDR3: CASGRTGDNEQFF
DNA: TGTGCCAGCGGACGGACAGGGGACAATGAGCAGTTCTTC

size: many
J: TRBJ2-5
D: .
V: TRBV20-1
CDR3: CSASGETQYF
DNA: TGCAGTGCTTCGGGGGAGACCCAGTACTTC

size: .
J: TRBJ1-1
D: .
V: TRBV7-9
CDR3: CASSEPGSGRAFF
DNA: TGTGCCAGCAGCGAACCGGGCTCCGGTCGGGCTTTCTTT

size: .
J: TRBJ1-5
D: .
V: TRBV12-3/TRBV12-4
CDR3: CASSLARGSSNQPQHF
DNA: TGTGCCAGCAGTTTAGCCCGGGGGTCTAGCAATCAGCCCCAGCATTTT

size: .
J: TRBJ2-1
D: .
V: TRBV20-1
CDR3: CSAEGHTLYNEQFF
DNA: TGCAGTGCAGAAGGACACACTCTCTACAATGAGCAGTTCTTC

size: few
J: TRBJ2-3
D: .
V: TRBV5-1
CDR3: CASSLEAGQGDTQYF
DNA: TGCGCCAGCAGCTTGGAGGCAGGGCAGGGAGATACGCAGTATTTT

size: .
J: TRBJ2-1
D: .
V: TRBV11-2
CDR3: CASSLVGGVRMGRNEQFF
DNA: TGTGCCAGCAGCTTAGTAGGCGGGGTTCGAATGGGCAGGAATGAGCAGTTCTTC

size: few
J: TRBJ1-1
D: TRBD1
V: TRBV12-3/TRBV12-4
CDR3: CASSSGTGWTEAFF
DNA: TGTGCCAGCAGTTCGGGGACAGGCTGGACTGAAGCTTTCTTT

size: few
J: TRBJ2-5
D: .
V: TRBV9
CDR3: CASSGGGAIPLYF
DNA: TGTGCCAGCAGCGGAGGAGGGGCCATCCCCCTGTACTTC

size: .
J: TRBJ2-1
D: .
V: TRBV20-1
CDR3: CSARELAQPYNEQFF
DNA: TGCAGTGCTAGGGAATTAGCTCAACCCTACAATGAGCAGTTCTTC

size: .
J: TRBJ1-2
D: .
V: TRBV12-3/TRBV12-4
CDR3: CASTLGQGTNYGYTF
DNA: TGTGCCAGCACCCTGGGGCAGGGAACAAACTATGGCTACACCTTC

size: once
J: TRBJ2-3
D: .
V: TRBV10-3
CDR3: CAISDGGTDTQYF
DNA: TGTGCCATCAGCGACGGCGGGACAGATACGCAGTATTTT

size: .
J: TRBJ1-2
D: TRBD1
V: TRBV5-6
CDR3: CASSTPDREGGYTF
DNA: TGTGCCAGCAGCACTCCGGACAGGGAGGGTGGCTACACCTTC

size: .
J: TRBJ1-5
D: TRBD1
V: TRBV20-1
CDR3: CSASGQGFNQPQHF
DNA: TGCAGTGCTAGTGGACAGGGGTTCAATCAGCCCCAGCATTTT

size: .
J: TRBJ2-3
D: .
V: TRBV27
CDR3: CASSSKSLRDTQYF
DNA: TGTGCCAGCAGTTCGAAGTCCCTCCGGGATACGCAGTATTTT

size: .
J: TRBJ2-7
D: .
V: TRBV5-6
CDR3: CASSFRQAYEQYF
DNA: TGTGCCAGCAGCTTCCGACAAGCCTACGAGCAGTACTTC

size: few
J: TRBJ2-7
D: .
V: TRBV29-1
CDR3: CSVDLSGNEQYF
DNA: TGCAGCGTTGATTTGTCCGGGAACGAGCAGTACTTC

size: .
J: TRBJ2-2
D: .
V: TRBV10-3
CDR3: CAISEGFGELFF
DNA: TGTGCCATCAGTGAGGGGTTCGGGGAGCTGTTTTTT

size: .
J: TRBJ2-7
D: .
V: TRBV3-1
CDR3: CASSQRGAVSYEQYF
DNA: TGTGCCAGCAGCCAAAGGGGGGCGGTCTCCTACGAGCAGTACTTC

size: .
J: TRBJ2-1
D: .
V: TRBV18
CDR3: CASSPLRVGYNEQFF
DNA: TGTGCCAGCTCACCACTCAGAGTGGGATACAATGAGCAGTTCTTC

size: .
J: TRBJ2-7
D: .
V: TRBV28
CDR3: CASSLYRAEQYF
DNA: TGTGCCAGCAGTTTATACCGGGCCGAGCAGTACTTC

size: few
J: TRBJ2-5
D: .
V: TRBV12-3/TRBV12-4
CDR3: CASSLLGTVGETQYF
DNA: TGTGCCAGCAGTTTACTTGGGACGGTCGGTGAGACCCAGTACTTC

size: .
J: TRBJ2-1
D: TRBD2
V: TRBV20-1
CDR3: CSALTSGTYNEQFF
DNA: TGCAGTGCATTAACTAGCGGGACCTACAATGAGCAGTTCTTC

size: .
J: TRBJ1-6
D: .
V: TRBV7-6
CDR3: CASSLGFLRTLHF
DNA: TGTGCCAGCAGCTTAGGTTTCCTCCGCACCCTCCACTTT

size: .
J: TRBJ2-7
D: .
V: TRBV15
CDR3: CATSRDQGSYEQYF
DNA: TGTGCCACCAGCAGAGACCAGGGCTCCTACGAGCAGTACTTC

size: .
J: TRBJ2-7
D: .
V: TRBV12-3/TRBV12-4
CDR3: CASGTGYEQYF
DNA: TGTGCCAGCGGAACGGGCTACGAGCAGTACTTC

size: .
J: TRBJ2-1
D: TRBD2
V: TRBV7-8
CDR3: CASTTRGTSAQSDEQFF
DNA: TGTGCCAGCACCACCAGGGGGACTAGCGCCCAGTCGGATGAGCAGTTCTTC

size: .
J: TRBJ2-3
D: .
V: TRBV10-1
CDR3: CASSVRAKDTQYF
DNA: TGCGCCAGCAGTGTTAGGGCCAAAGATACGCAGTATTTT

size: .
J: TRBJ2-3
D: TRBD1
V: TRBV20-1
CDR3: CSATGTANTDTQYF
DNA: TGCAGTGCAACCGGGACAGCAAACACAGATACGCAGTATTTT

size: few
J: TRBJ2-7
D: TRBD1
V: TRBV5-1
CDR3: CASSSQGAPYEQYF
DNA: TGCGCCAGCAGCTCACAGGGGGCTCCCTACGAGCAGTACTTC

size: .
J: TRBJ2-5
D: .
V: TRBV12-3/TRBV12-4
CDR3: CASSHTGHPQETQYF
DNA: TGTGCCAGCAGCCACACGGGACACCCCCAGGAGACCCAGTACTTC

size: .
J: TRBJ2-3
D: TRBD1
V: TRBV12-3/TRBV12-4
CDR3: CASSPQDRGGTDTQYF
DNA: TGTGCCAGCAGTCCCCAGGACAGGGGAGGCACAGATACGCAGTATTTT

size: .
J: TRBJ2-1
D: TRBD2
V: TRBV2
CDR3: CASSEEGAGGPYNEQFF
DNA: TGTGCCAGCAGTGAAGAGGGAGCGGGGGGCCCCTACAATGAGCAGTTCTTC

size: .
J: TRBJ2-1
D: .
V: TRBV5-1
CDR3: CASSLGRPNEQFF
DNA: TGCGCCAGCAGCTTGGGCCGACCTAATGAGCAGTTCTTC